Presented here are 32 T cell receptor beta chains from one specimen sequenced in a study of blood T cell repertoires in COVID-19. Profiling relied on immunoSEQ multiplex PCR, and the TCRdb table lists in-frame clones only, not all of them. The table shows 170,000 or so clones, with 86% occurring only once. Input material: peripheral blood. All receptors come from a man over 45 with active or convalescent COVID-19.

The genes are TRBV2 and TRBJ2-3; D may be TRBD1 (5 bases). Germline CDR1 and CDR2: SNHLY and FYNNEI. The CDR3 consists of 14 residues. V dropped 10 bases and J dropped 1 base, with 15 bases sitting between them. This CDR3 is CAKRQPSGTDTQYF. The CDR3 region has the DNA TGTGCCAAGAGACAGCCTTCGGGCACAGATACGCAGTATTTT.

There are a few counts of this clone. This chain connects TRBV3-1 (or the pseudogene TRBV3-2) to TRBJ1-3; perhaps TRBD1 as D (5 bases). Per the germline V gene, CDR1 is LGHDT and CDR2 is YNNKEL (reference sequence). Trimming removed 3 bases from V and 9 bases from J, with 12 bases in between. There are 13 residues in the CDR3. CDR3 coding DNA: TGTGCCAGCAGCCAGGGGCAGGGTGCCACCATATATTTT. Translated, it gives CASSQGQGATIYF.

CDR3: CSVEAGLDDEQFF. The CDR3 DNA reads as TGCAGCGTTGAAGCGGGACTAGATGATGAGCAGTTCTTC. This rearrangement joins TRBV29-1 to TRBJ2-1; TRBD2 aligns across 8 bases. V gave up 1 base and J gave up 8 bases; unmatched junction bases: 4. This CDR3 contains 13 residues. Germline V gene data show CDR1 as SQVTM and CDR2 as ANQGSEA.

This CDR3 reads CASSQDRGAGNTIYF. CDR3 coding DNA: TGCGCCAGCAGCCAAGACAGGGGAGCTGGAAACACCATATATTTT. The gene calls are TRBV4-3 and TRBJ1-3; TRBD1 might be the D (6 bases). V lost 0 bases to trimming and J lost 2 bases, with 8 bases between them. CDR1 is LGHNA, CDR2 YSLEER, per germline. The CDR3 runs to 15 residues.

CDR3 DNA sequence: TGTGCCAGCAGCGTCAACAGGGGGCTGCAGTCGTTCAACACCTTC. Amino acids: CASSVNRGLQSFNTF. The V and J genes are TRBV3-1 (or the pseudogene TRBV3-2) and TRBJ1-2; 9 bases map to TRBD1. J gave up 12 bases and V 5 bases, and 16 bases lay outside the gene matches. The CDR3 totals 15 residues. CDR1 and CDR2 (germline): LGHDT, YNNKEL (reference sequence).

The genes are TRBV4-2 and TRBJ2-3; D may be TRBD2 (7 bases). Trimming took 2 bases from V and 1 from J, leaving 10 bases between them. The CDR3 consists of 15 residues. Germline-derived CDR1 and CDR2 are LGHNA and YNFKEQ. The CDR3 DNA reads as TGTGCCAGCAGCCAATCGGGGGGCGGCACAGATACGCAGTATTTT. Translated, it gives CASSQSGGGTDTQYF.

The V gene is TRBV5-5, the J gene TRBJ1-1; D possibly corresponds to TRBD1 (5 bases). V was cut by 4 bases and J by 0 bases, with 13 bases left in between. The germline gives CDR1 SGHKS, CDR2 YYEKEE (reference sequence). CDR3 size: 15 residues. The CDR3 here is CASSRSAGMNTEAFF. The DNA for the CDR3 is TGTGCCAGCAGCCGGTCGGCAGGGATGAACACTGAAGCTTTCTTT.

This clone rates as medium-sized. V usage is TRBV19 and J usage is TRBJ1-3; D is unclear. There are 16 residues in the CDR3. V was trimmed by 5 bases and J by 4 bases, leaving 18 bases between them. Germline loops: CDR1 LNHDA, CDR2 SQIVND (reference sequence). The chain's CDR3 is CASSSKSGREGNTIYF. The CDR3, as DNA: TGTGCCAGTAGTTCCAAGTCCGGACGGGAGGGAAACACCATATATTTT.

This sequence joins TRBV3-1 (or the pseudogene TRBV3-2) and TRBJ1-2; tentatively, D is TRBD1 (5 bases). Germline CDR1 LGHDT, CDR2 YNNKEL (reference sequence). The CDR3 has 15 residues. Trimming took off 5 bases at V and 2 bases at J, with 15 bases between the two ends. Written as DNA, the CDR3 is TGTGCCAGCAGCTTAACGGGGGAGAGAAACTATGGCTACACCTTC. Translating it yields CASSLTGERNYGYTF.

The chain uses TRBV7-8 and TRBJ2-2; 10 bases match TRBD2. Germline loops: CDR1 SGHVS, CDR2 FQNEAQ. Unmatched junction bases numbered 15, after V lost 5 bases and J lost 0 bases. This CDR3 contains 20 residues. The CDR3 region is CASSAHIPRLAGANTGELFF. In DNA, the CDR3 is TGTGCCAGCAGCGCTCACATACCGCGACTAGCGGGTGCGAACACCGGGGAGCTGTTTTTT.

V gene TRBV5-4 combines with J gene TRBJ2-7, with TRBD1 identical over 7 bases. V lost 4 bases to trimming and J lost 3 bases; unmatched junction nucleotides: 13. The CDR3 consists of 16 residues. CDR1 SGHNT and CDR2 YYREEE come from the germline V gene (reference sequence). For the CDR3, the DNA is TGTGCCAGCAGCCCCGGGACAGCGACGAGTGTCTACGAGCAGTACTTC. This translates into CASSPGTATSVYEQYF.

On this clone itself: Relative to the germline gene, one junction end is altered; a read error may explain this. The gene calls are TRBV7-7 and TRBJ2-1, with 14 bases identical to TRBD2. CDR3 length equals 15 residues. From germline, CDR1 is SSHAT and CDR2 FNYEAQ (reference sequence). The CDR3 nucleotides are TGTGCTAGCAGCCAAGGGACTAGCGGGAGATATGAGCAGTTCTTC. It specifies CASSQGTSGRYEQFF. The complete variable domain, with remaining parts taken from reference TRBV7-7 and TRBJ2-1, reads GAGVSQSPRYKVTKRGQDVTLRCDPISSHATLYWYQQALGQGPEFLTYFNYEAQPDKSGLPSDRFSAERPEGSISTLTIQRTEQRDSAMYRCASSQGTSGRYEQFFGPGTRLTVL.

This chain joins TRBV5-1 and TRBJ2-7, with a weak D call TRBD1 (6 bases). The V gene lost 4 bases and the J gene lost 5 bases, with 16 bases spanning the gap. The CDR3 sequence is 14 residues long. Germline V CDR1 and CDR2: SGHRS, YFSETQ. In nucleotides, the CDR3 is TGCGCCAGCAGCCGACGGACAGTTTTTGACGAGCAGTACTTC. As protein: CASSRRTVFDEQYF.

This clone appeared a few times. This chain uses TRBV29-1 with TRBJ1-1; D remains unclear. V was cut by 7 bases and J by 0 bases, with 18 bases left in between. The CDR3 loop spans 15 amino acids. CDR1 and CDR2 (germline): SQVTM, ANQGSEA. The DNA for the CDR3 is TGCAGCGCAGTGGGCATTGGTGGATTGAACACTGAAGCTTTCTTT. Protein sequence: CSAVGIGGLNTEAFF.

The chain joins TRBV6-6 to TRBJ2-1; D is perhaps TRBD1 (8 bases). The CDR3 totals 15 residues. Looked up from germline, CDR1 is MNHNY and CDR2 is SVGAGI (reference sequence). V lost 6 bases and J 8 bases, leaving 20 bases between the germline ends. CDR3 nucleotides: TGTGCCAGCAGCAGCGGGGCAGGGGGCTTGTATGAGCAGTTCTTC. Protein: CASSSGAGGLYEQFF.

V and J are TRBV15 and TRBJ1-2; D gene unclear. The germline V and J ends were trimmed by 1 base and 0 bases, with 6 bases remaining between them. This CDR3 is 14 amino acids long. From germline, CDR1 is LNHNV and CDR2 YYDKDF (reference sequence). The chain's CDR3 is CATSRGGSNYGYTF. CDR3 in DNA: TGTGCCACCAGCAGAGGAGGTTCTAACTATGGCTACACCTTC.

This chain connects TRBV10-3 to TRBJ2-1; TRBD2 agrees at 13 bases. After removal of 4 bases from V and 5 bases from J, the junction contained 14 bases not matched to a gene. The CDR3 is 19 amino acids. Germline V gene lookup returns CDR1 ENHRY and CDR2 SYGVKD. The CDR3 DNA reads TGTGCCATCAGTGGGATGCCCACCAAGGGACTAGCGGGGAACAATGAGCAGTTCTTC. Protein sequence: CAISGMPTKGLAGNNEQFF.

Here the CDR3 reads CSVTSREGTEAFF. CDR3 sequence (DNA): TGCAGCGTGACGTCCCGGGAAGGCACTGAAGCTTTCTTT. This chain joins TRBV29-1 and TRBJ1-1; D is unresolved. CDR3 length equals 13 residues. V was pared by 6 bases and J by 4 bases, with 15 bases between. In germline, CDR1 is SQVTM, CDR2 ANQGSEA.

V gene TRBV11-3 combines with J gene TRBJ1-1; D might be TRBD1 (6 bases). The CDR3 is 16 residues long. V was cut by 5 bases and J by 0 bases, with 16 bases left in between. Germline V gene lookup returns CDR1 SGHNT and CDR2 YENEEA. CDR3 sequence reads: CASSQVGGQMNTEAFF. DNA for the CDR3: TGTGCCAGCAGCCAAGTAGGGGGACAAATGAACACTGAAGCTTTCTTT.

This chain joins TRBV4-2 and TRBJ2-3; no firm D call. Germline V lookup: CDR1 LGHNA, CDR2 YNFKEQ. CDR3 length equals 14 residues. The V end lost 1 base, the J end lost 3 bases, and 8 bases lay between the germline ends. CDR3 nucleotides: TGTGCCAGCAGCCAAGTGCCCGGGACAGATACGCAGTATTTT. The encoded protein is CASSQVPGTDTQYF.

This chain joins TRBV2 and TRBJ1-5; D possibly corresponds to TRBD1 (5 bases). Trimming removed 5 bases from V and 2 bases from J, with 10 bases in between. The CDR3 covers 14 residues. Germline CDR1 and CDR2: SNHLY and FYNNEI. The CDR3 loop reads CASSPTGGNQPQHF. In DNA, the CDR3 is TGTGCCAGCAGTCCTACAGGAGGCAATCAGCCCCAGCATTTT.

The chain uses TRBV7-3 and TRBJ2-1; 11 bases match TRBD2. V gave up 3 bases and J gave up 7 bases; unmatched junction bases: 11. Germline V lookup: CDR1 SGHTA, CDR2 FQGTGA. This CDR3 spans 17 amino acids. CDR3 nucleotides: TGTGCCAGCAGCTTCCGAGTAGCGGGGGGGCCGGTGAATGAGCAGTTCTTC. Its protein is CASSFRVAGGPVNEQFF. The complete variable domain, with remaining parts taken from reference TRBV7-3 and TRBJ2-1, reads GAGVSQTPSNKVTEKGKYVELRCDPISGHTALYWYRQSLGQGPEFLIYFQGTGAADDSGLPNDRFFAVRPEGSVSTLKIQRTERGDSAVYLCASSFRVAGGPVNEQFFGPGTRLTVL.

The genes are TRBV9 and TRBJ1-1; 9 bases match TRBD1. The CDR3 runs 15 residues. CDR1 and CDR2 (germline): SGDLS, YYNGEE. Trimming cost V 4 bases and J 1 base; bases outside gene matches: 5. CDR3 residues: CASSTQTGGNTEAFF. As DNA, the CDR3 is TGTGCCAGCAGCACGCAGACAGGGGGGAACACTGAAGCTTTCTTT.

This clone was seen a single time. The CDR3 protein is CAIWVGLGNQPQHF. The CDR3 coding sequence is TGTGCCATCTGGGTGGGGCTTGGTAATCAGCCCCAGCATTTT. The V call is TRBV10-3, the J call TRBJ1-5; perhaps TRBD1 as D (5 bases). V lost 8 bases and J 4 bases, leaving 15 bases between the germline ends. The CDR3 is 14 amino acids. Germline V CDR1 and CDR2: ENHRY, SYGVKD.

The chain couples TRBV6-5 to TRBJ2-1, with a tentative D call TRBD2 (5 bases). Germline CDR1 is MNHEY and CDR2 is SVGAGI. The CDR3 runs to 16 residues. With 0 bases removed from V and 4 bases from J, the gap between germline ends came to 13 bases. CDR3 protein: CASSYSSGVGYNEQFF. The CDR3 DNA reads TGTGCCAGCAGTTACTCATCCGGGGTGGGGTACAATGAGCAGTTCTTC.

The chain has TRBV5-1 and TRBJ2-1; 7 bases line up with TRBD2. With 7 bases clipped from V and 2 bases from J, the junction kept 9 bases outside the gene matches. This CDR3 has 15 residues. From germline, CDR1 is SGHRS and CDR2 YFSETQ. CDR3 sequence reads: CASGQGAGAYNEQFF. The CDR3 DNA follows: TGCGCCAGCGGGCAGGGCGCGGGAGCCTACAATGAGCAGTTCTTC.

The chain recombines TRBV11-2 with TRBJ1-4, with D possibly matching TRBD1 (5 bases). The germline gives CDR1 SGHAT, CDR2 FQNNGV. This CDR3 is built from 16 residues. Between the trimmed V and J ends, which lost 5 bases and 0 bases, there was a span of 13 bases. CDR3 DNA: TGTGCCAGCAGCCGGGGGGTTGGGGCAACTAATGAAAAACTGTTTTTT. It encodes CASSRGVGATNEKLFF.

The chain recombines TRBV19 with TRBJ2-1; 16 positions agree with TRBD2. The CDR3 has 19 amino acids. From germline, CDR1 is LNHDA and CDR2 SQIVND (reference sequence). V shed 9 bases and J 1 base; nucleotides not matched to a gene: 12. This CDR3 is CASLPGTSGRGGSYNEQFF. As DNA, the CDR3 is TGTGCCAGCTTACCCGGGACTAGCGGGAGGGGAGGATCCTACAATGAGCAGTTCTTC.

The genes are TRBV4-3 and TRBJ2-3; TRBD1 might be the D (5 bases). The CDR3 contains 15 residues. The germline V gene encodes CDR1 LGHNA and CDR2 YSLEER. V was shortened by 3 bases and J by 4 bases, with 14 bases between the two germline ends. The CDR3 DNA sequence: TGCGCCAGCAGCCACTCTCAGGGTCTCGCAGATACGCAGTATTTT. Protein product: CASSHSQGLADTQYF.

The chain combines TRBV11-2 with TRBJ2-3; a weak D match, TRBD2 (6 bases). Germline V gene sequence: CDR1 SGHAT, CDR2 FQNNGV. The germline V and J ends were trimmed by 0 bases and 6 bases, with 13 bases remaining between them. This CDR3 has 15 residues. The chain's CDR3 is CASSLEHSGGDTQYF. DNA of the CDR3: TGTGCCAGCAGCTTAGAACACTCCGGGGGTGATACGCAGTATTTT.

This chain links TRBV19 with TRBJ1-2; the match to TRBD1 covers 10 bases. V trimming: 5 bases; J trimming: 8 bases; junction bases outside the gene matches: 2. The CDR3 runs 12 residues. Germline V CDR1 and CDR2: LNHDA, SQIVND (reference sequence). The CDR3 loop is CASSETGGGYTF. CDR3 bases: TGTGCCAGTAGTGAGACAGGGGGCGGCTACACCTTC.

The chain recombines TRBV2 with TRBJ2-7; 10 bases are a match to TRBD1. The CDR3 contains 15 residues. Trimming took 6 bases from V and 5 from J; bases not matched to a gene: 10. Germline-derived CDR1 and CDR2 are SNHLY and FYNNEI. The DNA for the CDR3 is TGTGCCAGCAGCGGGCCCGGGACAGGGGTACACGAGCAGTACTTC. Its translation is CASSGPGTGVHEQYF.